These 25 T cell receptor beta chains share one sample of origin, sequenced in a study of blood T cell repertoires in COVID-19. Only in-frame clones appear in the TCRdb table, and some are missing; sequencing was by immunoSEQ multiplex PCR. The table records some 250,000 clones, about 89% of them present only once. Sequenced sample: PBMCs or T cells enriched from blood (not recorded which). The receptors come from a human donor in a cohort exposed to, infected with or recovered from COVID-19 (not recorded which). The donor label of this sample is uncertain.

CDR3 loop: CSVLAGGPETQYF. As DNA, the CDR3 is TGCAGCGTTTTAGCGGGGGGGCCAGAGACCCAGTACTTC. This sequence joins TRBV29-1 and TRBJ2-5; TRBD2 aligns across 11 bases. The ends lost 5 bases at V and 4 bases at J; junction bases unmatched: 3. CDR3 length: 13 amino acids. Germline CDR1 reads SQVTM; CDR2 reads ANQGSEA.

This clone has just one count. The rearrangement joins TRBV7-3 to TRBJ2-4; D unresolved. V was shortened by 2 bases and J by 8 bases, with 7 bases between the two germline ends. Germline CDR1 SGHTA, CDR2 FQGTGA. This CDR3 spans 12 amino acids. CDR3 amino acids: CASSLPGDIQYF. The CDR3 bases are TGTGCCAGCAGCTTACCCGGTGACATTCAGTACTTC.

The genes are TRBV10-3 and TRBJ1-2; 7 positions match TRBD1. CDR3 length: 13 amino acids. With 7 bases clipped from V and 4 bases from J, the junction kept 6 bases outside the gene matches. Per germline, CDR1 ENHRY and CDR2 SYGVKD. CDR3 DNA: TGTGCCATCAACCCGGGACAGAGCTATGGCTACACCTTC. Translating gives CAINPGQSYGYTF.

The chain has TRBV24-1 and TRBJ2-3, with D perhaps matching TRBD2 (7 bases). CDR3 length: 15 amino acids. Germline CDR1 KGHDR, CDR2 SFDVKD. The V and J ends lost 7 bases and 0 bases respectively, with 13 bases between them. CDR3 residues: CATRGGGASTDTQYF. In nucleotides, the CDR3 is TGTGCCACCAGGGGAGGGGGAGCTAGCACAGATACGCAGTATTTT.

CDR3 nucleotides: TGTGCCAGCAGCCAGACTAGCGGGGGCTTCACAGATACGCAGTATTTT. It is translated as CASSQTSGGFTDTQYF. The chain recombines TRBV3-1 (or the pseudogene TRBV3-2) with TRBJ2-3; 12 bases are a match to TRBD2. The CDR3 is made up of 16 amino acids. Germline V CDR1 and CDR2: LGHDT, YNNKEL (reference sequence). The trim removed 3 bases at V and 2 bases at J, leaving 3 bases unmatched.

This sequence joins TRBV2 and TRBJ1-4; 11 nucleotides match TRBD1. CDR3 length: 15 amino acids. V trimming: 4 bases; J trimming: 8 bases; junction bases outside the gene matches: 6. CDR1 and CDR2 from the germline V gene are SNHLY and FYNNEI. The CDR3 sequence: CASSVDRGRGEKLFF. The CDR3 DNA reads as TGTGCCAGCAGTGTGGACAGGGGGCGTGGGGAAAAACTGTTTTTT. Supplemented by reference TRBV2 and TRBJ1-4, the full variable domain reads EPEVTQTPSHQVTQMGQEVILRCVPISNHLYFYWYRQILGQKVEFLVSFYNNEISEKSEIFDDQFSVERPDGSNFTLKIRSTKLEDSAMYFCASSVDRGRGEKLFFGSGTQLSVL.

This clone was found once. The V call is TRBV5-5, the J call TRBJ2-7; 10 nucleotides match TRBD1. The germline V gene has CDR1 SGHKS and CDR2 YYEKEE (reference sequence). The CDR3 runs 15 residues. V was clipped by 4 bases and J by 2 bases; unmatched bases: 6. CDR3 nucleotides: TGTGCCAGCAGCCCCCATGGACAGGGGGCCTACGAGCAGTACTTC. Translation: CASSPHGQGAYEQYF.

This CDR3 reads CASSGQGAGELFF. The CDR3, as DNA: TGTGCCAGCAGTGGACAGGGTGCCGGGGAGCTGTTTTTT. V gene TRBV25-1 combines with J gene TRBJ2-2, with TRBD1 matching 7 bases. The germline CDR1 and CDR2 sequences are MGHDK and SYGVNS. The CDR3 runs to 13 residues. J was trimmed by 6 bases and V by 4 bases; bases with no gene match: 2.

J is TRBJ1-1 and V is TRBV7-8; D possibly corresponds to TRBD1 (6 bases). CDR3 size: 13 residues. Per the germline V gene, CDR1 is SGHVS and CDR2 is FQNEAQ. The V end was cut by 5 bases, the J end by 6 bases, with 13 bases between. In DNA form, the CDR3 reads TGTGCCAGCAGCATAAACAGGGTCTCTGAAGCTTTCTTT. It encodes CASSINRVSEAFF.

CDR3 protein: CASSLPGQGVSPLHF. CDR3 bases: TGTGCCAGTAGTCTACCGGGACAGGGTGTTTCACCCCTCCACTTT. The chain joins TRBV19 to TRBJ1-6; 9 nucleotides align to TRBD1. Per the germline V gene, CDR1 is LNHDA and CDR2 is SQIVND (reference sequence). J was trimmed by 9 bases and V by 5 bases; bases with no gene match: 8. This CDR3 spans 15 amino acids.

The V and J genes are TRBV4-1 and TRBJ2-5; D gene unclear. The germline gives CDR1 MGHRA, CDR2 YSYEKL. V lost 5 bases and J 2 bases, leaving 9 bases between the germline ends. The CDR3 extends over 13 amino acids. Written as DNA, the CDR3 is TGCGCCAGCAGCACCCGGTTACAAGAGACCCAGTACTTC. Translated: CASSTRLQETQYF.

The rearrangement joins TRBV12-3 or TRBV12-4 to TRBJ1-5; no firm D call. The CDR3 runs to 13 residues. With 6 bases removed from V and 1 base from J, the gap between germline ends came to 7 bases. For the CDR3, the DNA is TGTGCCAGCAGCGGAGACAGCAATCAGCCCCAGCATTTT. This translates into CASSGDSNQPQHF.

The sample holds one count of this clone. The CDR3 region has the DNA TGTGCCAGCAGCCCGCGGACACCTTCCTACGAGCAGTACTTC. Protein: CASSPRTPSYEQYF. V usage is TRBV3-1 (or the pseudogene TRBV3-2) and J usage is TRBJ2-7, with TRBD1 as a possible D gene (5 bases). Germline values: CDR1 LGHDT, CDR2 YNNKEL (reference sequence). Trimming removed 4 bases at V and 1 base at J, with 11 bases between. The CDR3 spans 14 residues.

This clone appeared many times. CDR3 in DNA: TGTGCCAGCAGTGAAAGGGTCGGCAGGGGAAGTTCTGGCACAGATACGCAGTATTTT. Amino acid sequence: CASSERVGRGSSGTDTQYF. The chain has TRBV6-1 and TRBJ2-3, with D maybe TRBD1 (6 bases). V lost 2 bases, J lost 1 base, and 22 bases lay in between. CDR3 length: 19 residues. CDR1 MNHNS and CDR2 SASEGT come from the germline V gene.

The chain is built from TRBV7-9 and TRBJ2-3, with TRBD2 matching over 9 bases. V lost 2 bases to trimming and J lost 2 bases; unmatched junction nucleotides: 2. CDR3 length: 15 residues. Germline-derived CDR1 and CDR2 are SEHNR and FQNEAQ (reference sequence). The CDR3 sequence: CASSLLAGITDTQYF. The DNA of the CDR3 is TGTGCCAGCAGCTTACTAGCGGGGATCACAGATACGCAGTATTTT. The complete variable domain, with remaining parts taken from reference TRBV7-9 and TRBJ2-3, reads DTGVSQNPRHKITKRGQNVTFRCDPISEHNRLYWYRQTLGQGPEFLTYFQNEAQLEKSRLLSDRFSAERPKGSFSTLEIQRTEQGDSAMYLCASSLLAGITDTQYFGPGTRLTVL.

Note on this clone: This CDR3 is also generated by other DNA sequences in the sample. Here the CDR3 reads CASSSGGEDEKLFF. DNA for the CDR3: TGTGCCAGCAGTTCGGGGGGGGAGGACGAAAAACTGTTTTTT. The chain recombines TRBV28 with TRBJ1-4; possibly TRBD1 for D (5 bases). CDR3 length: 14 amino acids. The V and J ends lost 4 bases and 8 bases respectively, with 14 bases between them. Germline CDR1 is MDHEN and CDR2 is SYDVKM.

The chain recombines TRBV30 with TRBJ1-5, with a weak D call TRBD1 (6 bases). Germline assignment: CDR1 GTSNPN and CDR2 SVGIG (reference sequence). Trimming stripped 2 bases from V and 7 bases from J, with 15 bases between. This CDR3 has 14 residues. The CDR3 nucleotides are TGTGCCTGGAGTCCCCGACAGGAACGACAGCCCCAGCATTTT. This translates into CAWSPRQERQPQHF.

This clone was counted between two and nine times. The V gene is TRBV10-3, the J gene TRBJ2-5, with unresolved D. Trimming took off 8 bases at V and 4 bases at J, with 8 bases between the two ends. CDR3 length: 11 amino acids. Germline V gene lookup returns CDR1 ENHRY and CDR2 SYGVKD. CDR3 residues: CAIGPGETQYF. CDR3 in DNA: TGTGCCATCGGTCCGGGAGAGACCCAGTACTTC.

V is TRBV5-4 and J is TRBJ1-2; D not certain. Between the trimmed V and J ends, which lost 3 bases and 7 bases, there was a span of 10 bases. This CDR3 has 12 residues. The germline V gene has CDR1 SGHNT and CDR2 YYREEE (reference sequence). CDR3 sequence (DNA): TGTGCCAGCAGCTACCGACAAGGTGGCTACACCTTC. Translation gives CASSYRQGGYTF.

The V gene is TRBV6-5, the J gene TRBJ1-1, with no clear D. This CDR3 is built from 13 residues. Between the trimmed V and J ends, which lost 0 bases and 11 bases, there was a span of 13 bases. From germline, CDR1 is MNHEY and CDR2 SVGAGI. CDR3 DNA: TGTGCCAGCAGTTACTCGACCCGGGTATGGGCTTTCTTT. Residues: CASSYSTRVWAFF.

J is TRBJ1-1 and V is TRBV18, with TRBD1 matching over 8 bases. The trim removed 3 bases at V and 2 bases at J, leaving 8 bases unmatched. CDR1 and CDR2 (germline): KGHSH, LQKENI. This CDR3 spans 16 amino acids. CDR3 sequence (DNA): TGTGCCAGCTCACCCAGTCTTGGACAGGGAAACACTGAAGCTTTCTTT. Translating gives CASSPSLGQGNTEAFF.

The CDR3 loop is CASSQDGTASGSPLHF. In nucleotides, the CDR3 is TGCGCCAGCAGCCAAGACGGGACAGCGTCCGGGTCACCCCTCCACTTT. V and J are TRBV4-1 and TRBJ1-6, with 7 positions matching TRBD1. CDR1 and CDR2 from the germline V gene are MGHRA and YSYEKL. With V trimmed by 0 bases and J by 10 bases, 9 bases remained unmatched. This CDR3 is built from 16 residues.

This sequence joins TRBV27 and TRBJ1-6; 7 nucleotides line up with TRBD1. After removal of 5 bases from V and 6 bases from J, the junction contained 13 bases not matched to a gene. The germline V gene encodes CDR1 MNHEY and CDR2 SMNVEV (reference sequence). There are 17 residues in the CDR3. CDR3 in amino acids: CASSKLGFGTANSPLHF. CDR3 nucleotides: TGTGCCAGCAGTAAACTCGGTTTCGGGACAGCTAATTCACCCCTCCACTTT.

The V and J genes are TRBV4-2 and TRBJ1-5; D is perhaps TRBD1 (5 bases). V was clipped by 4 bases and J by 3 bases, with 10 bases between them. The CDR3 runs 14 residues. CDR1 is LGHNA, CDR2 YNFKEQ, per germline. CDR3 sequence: CASSRTIPNQPQHF. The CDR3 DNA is TGTGCCAGCAGCCGGACAATCCCCAATCAGCCCCAGCATTTT.

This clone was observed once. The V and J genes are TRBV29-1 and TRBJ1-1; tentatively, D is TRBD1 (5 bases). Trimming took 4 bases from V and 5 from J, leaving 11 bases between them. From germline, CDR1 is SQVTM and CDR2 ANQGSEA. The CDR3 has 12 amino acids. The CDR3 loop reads CSVGGEGTEAFF. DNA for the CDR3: TGCAGCGTTGGGGGGGAAGGAACTGAAGCTTTCTTT.